This T cell receptor beta chain originates from a study of a mutant IDH1 vaccine in newly diagnosed glioma. Sequenced by immunoSEQ multiplex PCR; TCRdb stores in-frame clones only, minus some. The data show about 56,000 clones, roughly 76% seen once. Time point given: week 47, end of study. Doses comprised 300 ug of mutant IDH1 20-mer peptide each, plus topical imiquimod. With respect to this clone: What it binds is unknown.

This TCR was recovered from a man between 50 and 59 years old with glioma. The source was PBMCs, collected from a glioma patient whose treatment included an IDH1 peptide vaccine.

The CDR3: CASSPQQGASYEQYF. In DNA form, the CDR3 reads TGTGCCAGCTCACCACAACAGGGGGCCTCCTACGAGCAGTACTTC. The V and J genes are TRBV18 and TRBJ2-7; the match to TRBD1 covers 9 bases. The CDR3 has 15 amino acids. V was pared by 1 base and J by 0 bases, with 1 base of the junction left unmatched. CDR1 is KGHSH and CDR2 is LQKENI in the germline V gene.